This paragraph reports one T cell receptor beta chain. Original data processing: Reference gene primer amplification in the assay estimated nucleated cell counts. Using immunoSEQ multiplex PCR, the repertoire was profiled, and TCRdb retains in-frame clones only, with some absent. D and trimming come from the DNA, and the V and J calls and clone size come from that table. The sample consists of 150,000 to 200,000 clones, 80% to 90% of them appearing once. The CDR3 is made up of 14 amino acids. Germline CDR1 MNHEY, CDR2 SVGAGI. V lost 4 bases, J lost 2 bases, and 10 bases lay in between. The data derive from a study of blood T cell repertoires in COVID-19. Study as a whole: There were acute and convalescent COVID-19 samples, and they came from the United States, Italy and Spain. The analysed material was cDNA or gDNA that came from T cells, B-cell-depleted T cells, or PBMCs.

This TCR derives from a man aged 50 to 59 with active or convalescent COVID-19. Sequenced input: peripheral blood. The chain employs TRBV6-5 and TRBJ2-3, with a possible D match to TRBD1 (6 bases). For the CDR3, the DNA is TGTGCCAGCAGTTCAGGGGTCTTCACAGATACGCAGTATTTT. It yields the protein CASSSGVFTDTQYF.